The following is a T cell receptor beta chain sequence with its context. Its antigen remains unidentified. This entry comes from a study of identical twins. Study findings and constraints: The authors drew conclusions from cross-sectional statistical analysis rather than following the same donors.

TCRdb called the 5' RACE reads again in MiXCR, with one record for every CDR3 protein. This sample yields around 1.7 million distinct CDR3 sequences, of which 25% to 35% are seen a single time; around 0.25% belongs to the top ten. The CDR3 spans 15 residues. V lost 4 bases, J lost 0 bases, and 11 bases lay in between. Germline-derived CDR1 and CDR2 are SGHRS and YFSETQ. V usage is TRBV5-1 and J usage is TRBJ2-1, with a possible D match to TRBD2 (6 bases). Sample: cord blood. The TCR originated in a newborn girl in good health. The CDR3 bases are TGCGCCAGCAGCCGTGACGGGGGCTCCTACAATGAGCAGTTCTTC. Its translation is CASSRDGGSYNEQFF.